This T cell receptor (beta chain) was recovered during a study of beta chain features in type 1 diabetes. Purities over 95% were achieved in all sorted populations. This clone was detected many times. The target antigen is unknown. Other DNA sequences in this sample translate to the same CDR3. V lost 2 bases and J lost 4, with 1 base in between. Germline CDR1 is SEHNR and CDR2 is FQNEAQ (reference sequence). The CDR3 has 11 residues. cDNA synthesis used the whole RNA isolate, giving expressed TCRB sequences. Sequencing was performed with immunoSEQ multiplex PCR; in TCRdb, only in-frame clones are kept and a portion is missing. The table shows about 410,000 clones, with around 14% occurring only once. Study results and caveats: The study found moderately but significantly shorter TCRB CDR3s in all four CD4+ subsets of Type 1 diabetes patients. Naive, central memory and Treg TCRB repertoires seemed to resemble each other more closely in patients than they did in healthy donors. No resolution was reached here on whether HLA type influences TCRB rearrangement.

Sequencing was carried out using naive CD4+ T cells from blood. The clonotype was recovered from a man under 40 in good health. This chain joins TRBV7-9 and TRBJ2-3, with D unresolved. CDR3 in DNA: TGTGCCAGCAGCTTATCAGATACGCAGTATTTT. This gives the protein CASSLSDTQYF.